This passage covers 10 T cell receptor beta chains from one sample sequenced in a study of cytomegalovirus exposure and HLA in healthy donors. Sequencing used immunoSEQ multiplex PCR; TCRdb keeps in-frame clones, though not all of them. This table holds 55,000 to 70,000 clones, almost 95% found once. Sequencing was done on a sample of PBMCs. The receptors here all came from a man between 18 and 35 years old in good health and CMV-seropositive.

This sequence joins TRBV9 and TRBJ2-1, with 8 bases matching TRBD2. CDR3 length: 16 residues. J gave up 4 bases and V 4 bases, and 10 bases lay outside the gene matches. Germline loops: CDR1 SGDLS, CDR2 YYNGEE. CDR3 sequence reads: CASSPLRLAGYNEQFF. The CDR3 bases are TGTGCCAGCAGCCCCCTGAGATTAGCGGGGTACAATGAGCAGTTCTTC.

The chain carries TRBV5-1 and TRBJ2-2; TRBD1 aligns across 11 bases. V shed 0 bases and J 5 bases; nucleotides not matched to a gene: 6. The CDR3 has 17 amino acids. CDR1 SGHRS and CDR2 YFSETQ come from the germline V gene. The CDR3 coding sequence is TGCGCCAGCAGCTTGGCCGGACAGGGGGCAAGAACCGGGGAGCTGTTTTTT. Residues: CASSLAGQGARTGELFF.

This clone was seen just once. The rearrangement joins TRBV9 to TRBJ2-3; 9 positions match TRBD2. The CDR3 has 15 residues. CDR1 is SGDLS, CDR2 YYNGEE, per germline. V lost 4 bases to trimming and J lost 4 bases; unmatched junction nucleotides: 7. The CDR3 is CASSLRTSAADTQYF. CDR3 bases: TGTGCCAGCAGCTTAAGGACTAGCGCCGCAGATACGCAGTATTTT.

This sequence joins TRBV5-6 and TRBJ2-1, with 10 bases lining up with TRBD1. Trimming took 3 bases from V and 5 from J; bases not matched to a gene: 8. This CDR3 is built from 16 residues. Germline V gives CDR1 SGHDT, CDR2 YYEEEE. CDR3 region: CASSWAVGTGDNEQFF. For the CDR3, the DNA is TGTGCCAGCAGCTGGGCTGTTGGGACAGGGGACAATGAGCAGTTCTTC.

The chain links TRBV12-2 to TRBJ1-1. TRBV12-2 is deemed a pseudogene. The CDR3 is made up of 11 amino acids. CDR3 loop: CASRFVVEAFF. In nucleotides, the CDR3 is TGTGCAAGTCGCTTCGTAGTTGAAGCTTTCTTT.

This clone came up once. The rearrangement uses TRBV18 and TRBJ2-5, with D perhaps matching TRBD1 (6 bases). Germline V gene data show CDR1 as KGHSH and CDR2 as LQKENI. The CDR3 covers 14 residues. V was shortened by 3 bases and J by 3 bases, with 11 bases between the two germline ends. CDR3 sequence reads: CASSPRTAEETQYF. CDR3 in DNA: TGTGCCAGCTCACCTAGGACAGCTGAAGAGACCCAGTACTTC.

The CDR3 here is CATRIWGGLDNEQFF. The CDR3 nucleotides are TGTGCCACCCGCATCTGGGGGGGGCTTGACAATGAGCAGTTCTTC. The V gene is TRBV19, the J gene TRBJ2-1, with D perhaps matching TRBD2 (7 bases). The V end was cut by 10 bases, the J end by 5 bases, with 21 bases between. The CDR3 is made up of 15 amino acids. CDR1 LNHDA and CDR2 SQIVND come from the germline V gene (reference sequence). Looking up the rest from reference TRBV19 and TRBJ2-1 gives the full variable domain: DGGITQSPKYLFRKEGQNVTLSCEQNLNHDAMYWYRQDPGQGLRLIYYSQIVNDFQKGDIAEGYSVSREKKESFPLTVTSAQKNPTAFYLCATRIWGGLDNEQFFGPGTRLTVL.

CDR3 DNA sequence: TGTGCCAGCAGCTTAGCGGTTTCCGGCACCGGGGAGCTGTTTTTT. This translates into CASSLAVSGTGELFF. The genes are TRBV11-2 and TRBJ2-2; D call uncertain. V lost 1 base, J lost 4 bases, and 10 bases lay in between. Germline-derived CDR1 and CDR2 are SGHAT and FQNNGV. The CDR3 is 15 amino acids.

The chain employs TRBV27 and TRBJ2-7, with a weak D call TRBD2 (6 bases). CDR1 and CDR2 from the germline V gene are MNHEY and SMNVEV (reference sequence). V dropped 6 bases and J dropped 4 bases, with 16 bases sitting between them. The CDR3 has 14 amino acids. Written as DNA, the CDR3 is TGTGCCAGCAGCTACACCGGGACTGAATACGAGCAGTACTTC. As protein: CASSYTGTEYEQYF.

V usage is TRBV5-1 and J usage is TRBJ2-7, with 7 bases that match TRBD2. Unmatched junction bases numbered 6, after V lost 4 bases and J lost 5 bases. Germline CDR1 and CDR2: SGHRS and YFSETQ. The CDR3 sequence is 13 residues long. The DNA for the CDR3 is TGCGCCAGCAGCCCCGGGACTACCCACGAGCAGTACTTC. The encoded protein is CASSPGTTHEQYF.